This TCR beta chain was observed in a study of blood T cell repertoires in COVID-19. Across the study: The United States, Italy and Spain supplied acute and convalescent COVID-19 samples. The cDNA or gDNA used as material had been derived from T cells, B-cell-depleted T cells, or PBMCs.

Seattle patient enrollment occurred during active infection, with longitudinal follow-up thereafter. This clone was detected once. Original methodology: Reference gene primer amplification gave nucleated cell count estimates. Method: immunoSEQ multiplex PCR; TCRdb's copy keeps in-frame clones and lacks some. The V and J calls and clone size were taken over from that table, and D and trimming were inferred from the DNA. Among 150,000 to 250,000 clones listed, around 79% were seen once. Per germline, CDR1 MNHEY and CDR2 SMNVEV (reference sequence). This CDR3 is 14 amino acids long. Trimming stripped 0 bases from V and 8 bases from J, with 13 bases between.

The sample comprised peripheral blood. This sequence originates from a woman in her thirties or forties with COVID-19, enrolled during active disease. The chain couples TRBV27 to TRBJ1-2; D might be TRBD1 (6 bases). DNA of the CDR3: TGTGCCAGCAGTTTATCGGGAGGGGGAGGGGGCTACACCTTC. Translation: CASSLSGGGGGYTF.